Listed here are 25 T cell receptor beta chains from one sample, sequenced in a study of T cells in Graves' hyperthyroidism and ophthalmopathy. Template material for amplifying TCR beta CDR3 regions consisted of RNA transcripts. HTBI primers were the set used in a first-round RT-PCR of the TCR CDR3. TCRdb called the multiplex PCR reads again in MiXCR, with one record for every CDR3 protein. This table holds roughly 740,000 distinct CDR3 sequences, around 17% found once. Specimen: blood. These receptors all stem from a man aged 18 to 29 with Graves' hyperthyroidism.

V is TRBV9 and J is TRBJ1-2; 8 nucleotides match TRBD1. The germline CDR1 and CDR2 sequences are SGDLS and YYNGEE. The CDR3 is 16 amino acids. After removal of 3 bases from V and 1 base from J, the junction contained 8 bases not matched to a gene. The DNA of the CDR3 is TGTGCCAGCAGCGCCGGGGGCGGACAGGGTAACTATGGCTACACCTTC. It yields the protein CASSAGGGQGNYGYTF.

V gene TRBV27 combines with J gene TRBJ2-7; 7 nucleotides line up with TRBD2. The CDR3 has 18 residues. Germline CDR1 MNHEY, CDR2 SMNVEV (reference sequence). V dropped 5 bases and J dropped 1; count of bases not matched to a gene: 17. CDR3 sequence (DNA): TGTGCCAGCAGTCCACGTTGGGGCGGGGGTCTTTCATCCTACGAGCAGTACTTC. Protein sequence: CASSPRWGGGLSSYEQYF.

This clonotype was seen ten or more times. The gene calls are TRBV28 and TRBJ2-1; D may correspond to TRBD1 or TRBD2 (6 bases each). Trimming left V 5 bases short and J 6 bases short, with 14 bases between. In germline, CDR1 is MDHEN, CDR2 SYDVKM. The CDR3 runs 14 residues. DNA of the CDR3: TGTGCCAGCAGTGAGGGGGGAATCGGCAATGAGCAGTTCTTC. Translating it yields CASSEGGIGNEQFF.

This clonotype appeared many times. This rearrangement joins TRBV7-8 to TRBJ2-1, with TRBD2 as a possible D gene (5 bases). Germline values: CDR1 SGHVS, CDR2 FQNEAQ. This CDR3 spans 16 amino acids. Trimming cost V 6 bases and J 0 bases, with 15 bases left between them. This chain's CDR3 is CASRSLAGGSYNEQFF. CDR3 bases: TGTGCCAGCAGATCCCTTGCGGGTGGCTCCTACAATGAGCAGTTCTTC. Combining the CDR3 with reference TRBV7-8 and TRBJ2-1 gives the whole variable domain GAGVSQSPRYKVAKRGQDVALRCDPISGHVSLFWYQQALGQGPEFLTYFQNEAQLDKSGLPSDRFFAERPEGSVSTLKIQRTQQEDSAVYLCASRSLAGGSYNEQFFGPGTRLTVL.

V usage is TRBV7-9 and J usage is TRBJ2-7; 14 bases align to TRBD2. V trimming: 5 bases; J trimming: 10 bases; junction bases outside the gene matches: 10. This CDR3 spans 15 amino acids. Germline V gene lookup returns CDR1 SEHNR and CDR2 FQNEAQ (reference sequence). CDR3 in amino acids: CASSPTGTSGSRQYF. The CDR3 DNA is TGTGCCAGCAGCCCGACCGGGACTAGCGGGAGTAGACAGTACTTC.

This clonotype was counted ten times or more. This chain joins TRBV28 and TRBJ2-5, with 13 bases that match TRBD2. The CDR3 consists of 16 residues. Germline V gene data show CDR1 as MDHEN and CDR2 as SYDVKM. Germline trimming cut 2 bases from V and 2 bases from J; bases unmatched to any gene: 2. The CDR3 spells CASSLGTSGIQETQYF. The CDR3 bases are TGTGCCAGCAGTTTAGGGACTAGCGGGATTCAAGAGACCCAGTACTTC.

CDR3 protein: CASSLGLAIDEQFF. In DNA, the CDR3 is TGTGCCAGCAGCTTGGGACTAGCGATCGATGAGCAGTTCTTC. V gene TRBV5-6 combines with J gene TRBJ2-1; 8 bases map to TRBD2. The CDR3 is made up of 14 amino acids. The ends lost 0 bases at V and 8 bases at J; junction bases unmatched: 4. Germline loops: CDR1 SGHDT, CDR2 YYEEEE. The entire variable domain, with the rest obtained from reference TRBV5-6 and TRBJ2-1, is as follows: DAGVTQSPTHLIKTRGQQVTLRCSPKSGHDTVSWYQQALGQGPQFIFQYYEEEERQRGNFPDRFSGHQFPNYSSELNVNALLLGDSALYLCASSLGLAIDEQFFGPGTRLTVL.

This clonotype was seen repeatedly, ten times or more. V gene TRBV7-9 combines with J gene TRBJ2-7, with 10 bases that match TRBD2. CDR1 and CDR2 (germline): SEHNR, FQNEAQ (reference sequence). V lost 8 bases, J lost 6 bases, and 13 bases stayed unmatched. The CDR3 contains 15 residues. The CDR3 reads CASGGRSSGRVEQYF. CDR3 DNA sequence: TGTGCCAGCGGTGGTCGGTCTAGCGGGAGAGTCGAGCAGTACTTC.

The V and J genes are TRBV7-9 and TRBJ2-5; D not resolved. The germline V and J ends were trimmed by 1 base and 7 bases, with 7 bases remaining between them. Germline V gene data show CDR1 as SEHNR and CDR2 as FQNEAQ (reference sequence). CDR3 length equals 12 residues. In DNA, the CDR3 is TGTGCCAGCAGCTTAGGGCCCGCGACCCAGTACTTC. Translating it yields CASSLGPATQYF. The full variable domain, completed using reference TRBV7-9 and TRBJ2-5, is DTGVSQNPRHKITKRGQNVTFRCDPISEHNRLYWYRQTLGQGPEFLTYFQNEAQLEKSRLLSDRFSAERPKGSFSTLEIQRTEQGDSAMYLCASSLGPATQYFGPGTRLLVL.

The V gene is TRBV2, the J gene TRBJ1-1; tentatively, D is TRBD1 (5 bases). The V gene lost 3 bases and the J gene lost 3 bases, with 8 bases spanning the gap. The CDR3 is made up of 13 amino acids. Per germline, CDR1 SNHLY and CDR2 FYNNEI. This CDR3 reads CASSEGPYTEAFF. In DNA, the CDR3 is TGTGCCAGCAGTGAGGGGCCGTACACTGAAGCTTTCTTT. The variable domain in full, with the rest retrieved from reference TRBV2 and TRBJ1-1, is EPEVTQTPSHQVTQMGQEVILRCVPISNHLYFYWYRQILGQKVEFLVSFYNNEISEKSEIFDDQFSVERPDGSNFTLKIRSTKLEDSAMYFCASSEGPYTEAFFGQGTRLTVV.

There are many counts of this clonotype. The chain recombines TRBV20-1 with TRBJ2-5; D tentatively reads TRBD1 or TRBD2 (7 bases each). Per germline, CDR1 DFQATT and CDR2 SNEGSKA (reference sequence). The V end was cut by 0 bases, the J end by 3 bases, with 14 bases between. The length of the CDR3 is 15 residues. The CDR3 DNA reads TGCAGTGCTAGAGATCTCCAGGGGGGGGAAGAGACCCAGTACTTC. Protein product: CSARDLQGGEETQYF.

CDR3 sequence (DNA): TGCAGTGCCCCGACCCCAAGCGGAAGGGCCTCCTACGAGCAGTACTTC. Its translation is CSAPTPSGRASYEQYF. The chain has TRBV20-1 and TRBJ2-7; D possibly corresponds to TRBD2 (5 bases). With 6 bases removed from V and 0 bases from J, the gap between germline ends came to 21 bases. The CDR3 contains 16 residues. CDR1 and CDR2 from the germline V gene are DFQATT and SNEGSKA (reference sequence).

This chain links TRBV7-2 with TRBJ2-1; the match to TRBD2 covers 8 bases. Trimming removed 5 bases from V and 3 bases from J; junction bases left unmatched: 12. The CDR3 has 17 amino acids. Germline V CDR1 and CDR2: SGHTA, FQGNSA. The CDR3 DNA reads as TGTGCCAGCAGCCTCCTGACCGGGACTAGAATCTACAATGAGCAGTTCTTC. This translates into CASSLLTGTRIYNEQFF.

The chain recombines TRBV7-8 with TRBJ1-2; weak D call: TRBD1 (6 bases). V lost 1 base, J lost 0 bases, and 9 bases lay in between. Germline values: CDR1 SGHVS, CDR2 FQNEAQ. The CDR3 spans 15 residues. CDR3 coding DNA: TGTGCCAGCAGCTTAGTCGGACAGCCTAACTATGGCTACACCTTC. It translates to CASSLVGQPNYGYTF. The entire variable domain, with the rest obtained from reference TRBV7-8 and TRBJ1-2, is as follows: GAGVSQSPRYKVAKRGQDVALRCDPISGHVSLFWYQQALGQGPEFLTYFQNEAQLDKSGLPSDRFFAERPEGSVSTLKIQRTQQEDSAVYLCASSLVGQPNYGYTFGSGTRLTVV.

This clonotype was counted only a few times. The J gene is TRBJ2-1, the V gene TRBV6-1; TRBD2 agrees at 9 bases. V gave up 6 bases and J gave up 5 bases; unmatched junction bases: 14. The CDR3 length is 17 residues. CDR1 MNHNS and CDR2 SASEGT come from the germline V gene. The CDR3 region is CASSPLPFSGGDNEQFF. CDR3 in DNA: TGTGCCAGCAGCCCGCTTCCCTTTAGCGGGGGTGACAATGAGCAGTTCTTC.

This clonotype was detected a few times. The chain has TRBV10-1 and TRBJ2-2; the D gene could be TRBD1 or TRBD2 (5 bases each). The CDR3 runs to 16 residues. Germline V gives CDR1 WNHNN, CDR2 SYGVQD (reference sequence). V was pared by 2 bases and J by 3 bases, with 13 bases between. CDR3 in DNA: TGCGCCAGCAGTGAGATTGCAGGGACGGACACCGGGGAGCTGTTTTTT. Its protein is CASSEIAGTDTGELFF.

The gene calls are TRBV28 and TRBJ2-5, with TRBD2 as a possible D gene (5 bases). The CDR3 has 13 amino acids. The germline gives CDR1 MDHEN, CDR2 SYDVKM. The V end lost 8 bases, the J end lost 2 bases, and 12 bases lay between the germline ends. CDR3 region: CASSHGDQETQYF. CDR3 nucleotides: TGTGCCAGCTCCCACGGGGATCAAGAGACCCAGTACTTC.

This clonotype has just a few counts. This chain joins TRBV27 and TRBJ2-7, with unresolved D. The CDR3 covers 11 residues. Deletions cut 8 bases from V and 4 bases from J, with 9 bases between. The germline V gene has CDR1 MNHEY and CDR2 SMNVEV (reference sequence). CDR3 protein: CASGPYYEQYF. Here the CDR3 DNA reads TGTGCCAGCGGCCCCTATTACGAGCAGTACTTC.

This clonotype has a count of ten or more. The CDR3: CAWSVRAGGASYNEQFF. The DNA for the CDR3 is TGTGCCTGGAGTGTACGGGCTGGCGGGGCCTCCTACAATGAGCAGTTCTTC. V gene TRBV30 combines with J gene TRBJ2-1; D perhaps matches TRBD2 (6 bases). Trimming cost V 0 bases and J 0 bases, with 15 bases left between them. The length of the CDR3 is 17 residues. The germline V gene encodes CDR1 GTSNPN and CDR2 SVGIG (reference sequence).

This chain uses TRBV19 with TRBJ2-3, with 7 bases matching TRBD2. Germline assignment: CDR1 LNHDA and CDR2 SQIVND (reference sequence). The CDR3 runs to 15 residues. Trimming at V came to 5 bases and at J to 2 bases, leaving 7 bases not matched to a gene. Written as DNA, the CDR3 is TGTGCCAGTAGTTTTTCTAGCGGTGACACAGATACGCAGTATTTT. The encoded protein is CASSFSSGDTDTQYF.

V gene TRBV11-2 combines with J gene TRBJ2-2; D possibly uses TRBD1 or TRBD2 (6 bases each). The germline V gene has CDR1 SGHAT and CDR2 FQNNGV. The CDR3 sequence is 16 residues long. V was shortened by 1 base and J by 4 bases, with 13 bases between the two germline ends. The CDR3 here is CASSLVLGGPTGELFF. The CDR3, as DNA: TGTGCCAGCAGCTTAGTCCTCGGGGGCCCCACCGGGGAGCTGTTTTTT. Together with reference TRBV11-2 and TRBJ2-2, the CDR3 gives the full variable domain: EAGVAQSPRYKIIEKRQSVAFWCNPISGHATLYWYQQILGQGPKLLIQFQNNGVVDDSQLPKDRFSAERLKGVDSTLKIQPAKLEDSAVYLCASSLVLGGPTGELFFGEGSRLTVL.

Points on this clonotype: At one end the junction does not follow the germline gene, possibly because of a read error. This sequence joins TRBV7-9 and TRBJ2-1, with a weak D call TRBD2 (5 bases). Germline values: CDR1 SEHNR, CDR2 FQNEAQ (reference sequence). There are 18 residues in the CDR3. The CDR3 reads CASNLGWAGRSSYNEQFF. The DNA of the CDR3 is TGTGCCAGCAACTTAGGGTGGGCGGGTCGAAGCTCCTACAATGAGCAGTTCTTC.

This clonotype was seen only a few times. This sequence joins TRBV5-1 and TRBJ1-5; weak D call: TRBD1 (5 bases). In germline, CDR1 is SGHRS, CDR2 YFSETQ. This CDR3 comprises 15 residues. The V gene lost 4 bases and the J gene lost 3 bases, with 14 bases spanning the gap. This CDR3 reads CASSPGEGFNQPQHF. The CDR3 region has the DNA TGCGCCAGCAGCCCCGGGGAGGGGTTCAATCAGCCCCAGCATTTT.

This clonotype was seen at least ten times. The genes are TRBV13 and TRBJ2-6; D not resolved. The V gene's germline CDR1 is PRHDT and CDR2 FYEKMQ (reference sequence). This CDR3 spans 13 amino acids. Trimming pared 5 bases from V and 4 bases from J, leaving 6 bases between. CDR3 DNA sequence: TGTGCCAGCAGCCCCGCGGGGGCCAACGTCCTGACTTTC. Protein: CASSPAGANVLTF.

In its sample, this clonotype was seen many times. The V and J genes are TRBV6-2 or TRBV6-3 and TRBJ2-7, with a weak D call TRBD2 (6 bases). This CDR3 is 13 amino acids long. The V end lost 7 bases, the J end lost 4 bases, and 14 bases lay between the germline ends. CDR1 is MNHEY, CDR2 SVGEGT, per germline. The CDR3 region is CASTPTRRYEQYF. The CDR3 DNA reads TGTGCCAGCACTCCGACTAGAAGATACGAGCAGTACTTC.